This T cell receptor beta chain appears in the sequencing data of a study of early T cells in non-severe SARS-CoV-2 infection (dated by TCRdb to the early 2020s). With regard to the full study: Because TCR sequencing was done on bulk RNA from unsorted whole blood, the alpha and beta chains could not be paired. On the study overall, not on this receptor specifically: VDJdb matching was skewed toward anti-spike CD8 responses and likely underestimated virus-specific expansions, missing private and CD4 specificities.

Set within a cohort of healthcare workers in London, UK, this nested case-control study involved weekly PCR testing of nasopharyngeal swabs along with blood sampling. Healthcare workers were enrolled in the week of the UK lockdown, from 23 to 31 March 2020, and were followed every week for up to about 15 weeks. At least ten counts were recorded for this clonotype. Its antigen is currently not known. Base-call qualities are not available, and no considerably larger clone is one nucleotide away. The CDR3 measures 16 amino acids from cysteine to phenylalanine. Only the CDR3 DNA is retained, 48 bases long and in frame from the first base. For this chain, trimming is 5 bases at the V end and 2 bases at the J end, and the number of junction bases without a gene match is 8. The germline V gene encodes CDR1 SGHTA and CDR2 FQGTGA. The library was produced with 5' RACE. Instrument on record: NextSeq 500. Unique molecular identifiers were attached to individual cDNA molecules in the TCR library protocol so that sequencing error and PCR bias could be corrected. TCR alpha and beta chains were both sequenced, and the abundances of alpha and beta sequences in each sample were closely correlated with each other. On the study's bioinformatics: Decombinator V4 was used to annotate the V gene, J gene and CDR3 of the TCR sequences. TCRs were defined as expanded if a significant change between any two time points was detected under a Poisson model with p below 0.0001. TCR abundances were normalised to the total number of TCRs sequenced per sample and expressed as counts per million. MAIT TCRs were defined by TRAV1-2 paired with TRAJ12, TRAJ20 or TRAJ33, and iNKT TCRs by TRAV10 paired with TRAJ18. A search of VDJdb, accessed on 1 November 2021, was run for TCRs annotated to CMV, EBV and SARS-CoV-2, with TCRs annotated for multiple antigens excluded. Using fastp trimming at Q25 and MiXCR clonotype assembly, TCRdb reanalyzed the public sequencing data and kept in-frame beta chains. Under each unique CDR3 protein, matching rows form one entry showing the most common genes and DNA. The V and J calls here are based on TCRdb, not the publication. Across this sample there are some 80,000 distinct CDR3 sequences, with 9.5% to 15% seen only once. Around 15% of the sample is held by the ten biggest clonotypes.

In this chain, TRBV7-3 is recombined with TRBJ2-3, with 9 bases matching TRBD2. This clonotype was obtained from an adult who was a healthcare worker with PCR-confirmed SARS-CoV-2 infection or an uninfected control (not recorded which). The donor label of this sample is uncertain. The sequences come from whole blood, collected at baseline. The CDR3 region: CASSKRASGDTDTQYF. At the DNA level, the sequence is TGTGCCAGCAGCAAAAGGGCTAGCGGGGACACAGATACGCAGTATTTT.